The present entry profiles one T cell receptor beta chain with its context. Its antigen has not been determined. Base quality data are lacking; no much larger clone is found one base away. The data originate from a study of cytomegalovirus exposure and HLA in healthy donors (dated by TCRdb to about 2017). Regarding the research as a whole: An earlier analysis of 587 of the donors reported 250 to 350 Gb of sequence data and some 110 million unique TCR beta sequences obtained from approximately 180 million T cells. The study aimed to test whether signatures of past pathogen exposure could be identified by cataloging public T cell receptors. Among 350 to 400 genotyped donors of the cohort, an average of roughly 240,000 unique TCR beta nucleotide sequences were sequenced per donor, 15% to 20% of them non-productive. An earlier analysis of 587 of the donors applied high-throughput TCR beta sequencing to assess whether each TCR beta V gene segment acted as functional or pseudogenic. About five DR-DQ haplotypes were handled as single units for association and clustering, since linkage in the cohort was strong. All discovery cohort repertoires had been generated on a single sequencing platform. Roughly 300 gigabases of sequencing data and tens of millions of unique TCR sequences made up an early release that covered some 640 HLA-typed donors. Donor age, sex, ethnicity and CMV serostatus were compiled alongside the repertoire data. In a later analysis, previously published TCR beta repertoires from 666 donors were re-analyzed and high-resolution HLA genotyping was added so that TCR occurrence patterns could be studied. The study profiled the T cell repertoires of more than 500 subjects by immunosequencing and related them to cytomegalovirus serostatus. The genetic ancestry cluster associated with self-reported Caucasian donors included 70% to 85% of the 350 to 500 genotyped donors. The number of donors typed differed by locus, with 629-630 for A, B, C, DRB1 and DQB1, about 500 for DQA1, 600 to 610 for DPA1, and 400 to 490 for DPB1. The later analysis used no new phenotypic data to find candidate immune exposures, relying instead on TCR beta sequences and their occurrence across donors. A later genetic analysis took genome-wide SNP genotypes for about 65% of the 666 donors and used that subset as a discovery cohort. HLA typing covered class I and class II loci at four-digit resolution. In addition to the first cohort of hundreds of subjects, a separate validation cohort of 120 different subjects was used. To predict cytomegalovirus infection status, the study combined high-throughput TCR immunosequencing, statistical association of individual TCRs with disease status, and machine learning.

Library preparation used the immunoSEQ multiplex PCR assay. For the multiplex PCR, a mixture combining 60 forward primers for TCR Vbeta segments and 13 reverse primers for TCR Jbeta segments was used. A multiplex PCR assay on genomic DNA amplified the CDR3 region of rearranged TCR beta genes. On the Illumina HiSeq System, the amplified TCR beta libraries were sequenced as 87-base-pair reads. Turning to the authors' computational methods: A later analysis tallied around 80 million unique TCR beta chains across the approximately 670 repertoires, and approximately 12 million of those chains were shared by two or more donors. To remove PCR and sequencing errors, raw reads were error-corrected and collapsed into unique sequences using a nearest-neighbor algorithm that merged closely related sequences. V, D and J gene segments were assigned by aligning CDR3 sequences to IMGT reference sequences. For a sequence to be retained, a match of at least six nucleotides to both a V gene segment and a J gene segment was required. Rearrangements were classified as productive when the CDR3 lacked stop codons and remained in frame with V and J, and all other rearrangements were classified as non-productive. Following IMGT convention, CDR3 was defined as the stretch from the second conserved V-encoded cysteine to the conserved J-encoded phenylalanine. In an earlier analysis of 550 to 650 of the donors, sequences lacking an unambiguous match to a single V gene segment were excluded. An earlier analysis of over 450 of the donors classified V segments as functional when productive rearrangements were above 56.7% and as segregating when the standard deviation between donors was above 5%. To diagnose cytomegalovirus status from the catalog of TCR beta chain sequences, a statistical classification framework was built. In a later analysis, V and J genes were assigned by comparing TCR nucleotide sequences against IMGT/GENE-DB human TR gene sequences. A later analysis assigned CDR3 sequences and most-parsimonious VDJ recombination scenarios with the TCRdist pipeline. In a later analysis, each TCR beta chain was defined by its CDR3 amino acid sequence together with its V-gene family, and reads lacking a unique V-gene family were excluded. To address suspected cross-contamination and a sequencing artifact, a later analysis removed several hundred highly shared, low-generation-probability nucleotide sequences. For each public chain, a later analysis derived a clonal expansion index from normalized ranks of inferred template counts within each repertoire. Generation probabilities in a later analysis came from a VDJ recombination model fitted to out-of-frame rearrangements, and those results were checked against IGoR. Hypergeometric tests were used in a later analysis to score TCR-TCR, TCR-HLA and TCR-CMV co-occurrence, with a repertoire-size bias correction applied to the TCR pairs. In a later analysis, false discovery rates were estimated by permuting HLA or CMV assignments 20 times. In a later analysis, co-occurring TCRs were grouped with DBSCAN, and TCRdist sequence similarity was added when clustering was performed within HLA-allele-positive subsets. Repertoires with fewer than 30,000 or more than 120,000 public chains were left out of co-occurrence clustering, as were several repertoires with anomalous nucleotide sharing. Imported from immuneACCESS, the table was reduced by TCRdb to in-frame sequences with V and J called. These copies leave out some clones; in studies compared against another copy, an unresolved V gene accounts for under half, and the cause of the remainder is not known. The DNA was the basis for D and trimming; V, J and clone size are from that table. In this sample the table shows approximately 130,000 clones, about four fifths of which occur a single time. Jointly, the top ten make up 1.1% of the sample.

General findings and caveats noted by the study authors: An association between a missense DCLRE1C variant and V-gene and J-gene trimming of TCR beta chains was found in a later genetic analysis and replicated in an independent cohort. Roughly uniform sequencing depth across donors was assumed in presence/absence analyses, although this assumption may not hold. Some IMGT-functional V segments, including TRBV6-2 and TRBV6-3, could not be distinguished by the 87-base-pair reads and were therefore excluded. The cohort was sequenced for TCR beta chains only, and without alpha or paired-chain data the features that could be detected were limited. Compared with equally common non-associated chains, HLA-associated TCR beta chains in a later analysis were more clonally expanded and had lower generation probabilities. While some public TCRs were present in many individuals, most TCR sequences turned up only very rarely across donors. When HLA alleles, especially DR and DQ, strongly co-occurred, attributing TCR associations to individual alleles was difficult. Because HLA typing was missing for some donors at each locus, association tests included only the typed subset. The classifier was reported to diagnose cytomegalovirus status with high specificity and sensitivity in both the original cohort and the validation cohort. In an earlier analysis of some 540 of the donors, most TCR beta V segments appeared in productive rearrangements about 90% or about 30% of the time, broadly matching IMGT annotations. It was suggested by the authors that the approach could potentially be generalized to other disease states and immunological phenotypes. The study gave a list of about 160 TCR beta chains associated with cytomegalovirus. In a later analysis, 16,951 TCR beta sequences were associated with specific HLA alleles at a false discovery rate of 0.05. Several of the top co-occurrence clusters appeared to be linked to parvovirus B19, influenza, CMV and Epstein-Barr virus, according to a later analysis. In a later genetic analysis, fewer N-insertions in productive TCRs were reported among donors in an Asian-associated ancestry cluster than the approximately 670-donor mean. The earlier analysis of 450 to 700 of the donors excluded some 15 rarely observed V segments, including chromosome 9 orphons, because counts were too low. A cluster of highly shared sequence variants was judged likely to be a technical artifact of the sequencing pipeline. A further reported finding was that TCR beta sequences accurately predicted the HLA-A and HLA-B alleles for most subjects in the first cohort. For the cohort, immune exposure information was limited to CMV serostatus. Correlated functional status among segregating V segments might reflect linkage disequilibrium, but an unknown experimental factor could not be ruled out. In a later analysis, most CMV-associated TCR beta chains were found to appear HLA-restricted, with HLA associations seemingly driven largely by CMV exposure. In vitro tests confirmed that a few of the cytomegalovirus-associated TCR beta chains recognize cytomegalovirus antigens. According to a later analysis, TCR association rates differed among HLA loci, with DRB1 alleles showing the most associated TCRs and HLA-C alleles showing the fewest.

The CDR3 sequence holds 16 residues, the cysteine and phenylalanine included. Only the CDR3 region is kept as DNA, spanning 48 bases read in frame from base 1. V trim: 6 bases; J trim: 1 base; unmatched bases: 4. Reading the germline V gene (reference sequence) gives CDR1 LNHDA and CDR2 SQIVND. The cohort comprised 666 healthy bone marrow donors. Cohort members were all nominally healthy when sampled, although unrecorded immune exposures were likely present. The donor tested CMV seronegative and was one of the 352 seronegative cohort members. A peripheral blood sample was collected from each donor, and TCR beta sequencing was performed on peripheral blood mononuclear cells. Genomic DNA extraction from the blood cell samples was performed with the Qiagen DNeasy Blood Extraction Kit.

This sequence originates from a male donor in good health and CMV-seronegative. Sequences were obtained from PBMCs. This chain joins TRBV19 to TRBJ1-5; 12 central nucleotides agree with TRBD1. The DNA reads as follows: TGTGCCAGTAGCTCCGGGACAGGGGGCAGCAATCAGCCCCAGCATTTT. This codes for CASSSGTGGSNQPQHF. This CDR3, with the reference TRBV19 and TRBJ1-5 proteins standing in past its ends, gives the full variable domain DGGITQSPKYLFRKEGQNVTLSCEQNLNHDAMYWYRQDPGQGLRLIYYSQIVNDFQKGDIAEGYSVSREKKESFPLTVTSAQKNPTAFYLCASSSGTGGSNQPQHFGDGTRLSIL.